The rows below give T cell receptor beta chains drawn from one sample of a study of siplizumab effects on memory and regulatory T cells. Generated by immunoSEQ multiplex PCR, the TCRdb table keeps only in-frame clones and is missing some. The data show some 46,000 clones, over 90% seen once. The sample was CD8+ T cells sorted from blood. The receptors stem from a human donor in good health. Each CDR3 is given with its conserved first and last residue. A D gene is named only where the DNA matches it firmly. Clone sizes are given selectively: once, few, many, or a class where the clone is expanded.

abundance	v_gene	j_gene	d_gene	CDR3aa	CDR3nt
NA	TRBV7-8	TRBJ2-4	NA	CASSRPGSLAKNIQYF	TGTGCCAGCAGCCGACCGGGCAGCCTAGCCAAAAACATTCAGTACTTC
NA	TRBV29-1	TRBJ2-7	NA	CSVVVGPAYEQYF	TGCAGCGTTGTAGTTGGCCCTGCTTACGAGCAGTACTTC
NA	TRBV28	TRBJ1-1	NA	CATTLTGGDTEAFF	TGTGCCACCACTTTGACAGGAGGCGACACTGAAGCTTTCTTT
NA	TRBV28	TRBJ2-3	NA	CASSFTGPPTDTQYF	TGTGCCAGCAGTTTCACCGGGCCGCCCACAGATACGCAGTATTTT
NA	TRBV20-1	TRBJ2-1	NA	CSARVGDEQFF	TGCAGTGCTAGAGTGGGGGATGAGCAGTTCTTC
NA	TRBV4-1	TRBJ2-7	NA	CASGGRSSYEQYF	TGCGCCAGCGGGGGGCGCAGCTCCTACGAGCAGTACTTC
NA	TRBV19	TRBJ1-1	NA	CASSISGVGFTEAFF	TGTGCCAGTAGTATCTCTGGGGTGGGATTCACTGAAGCTTTCTTT
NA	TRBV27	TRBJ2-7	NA	CASSPRTPGLSHEQYF	TGTGCCAGCAGTCCACGTACCCCGGGACTTTCCCACGAGCAGTACTTC
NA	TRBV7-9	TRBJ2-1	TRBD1	CASRVPGQGKRNEQFF	TGTGCCAGCAGAGTTCCGGGACAGGGGAAAAGGAATGAGCAGTTCTTC
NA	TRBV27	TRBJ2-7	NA	CASSLARLSYEQYF	TGTGCCAGCAGTTTGGCCAGACTCTCCTACGAGCAGTACTTC
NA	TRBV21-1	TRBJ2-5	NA	CASSPSAGDRGQTQYF	TGTGCCAGCAGCCCTTCGGCAGGGGACAGGGGGCAGACCCAGTACTTC
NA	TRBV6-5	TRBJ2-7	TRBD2	CASSYGTTYEQYF	TGTGCCAGCAGTTACGGGACTACCTACGAGCAGTACTTC
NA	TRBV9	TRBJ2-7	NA	CASSPEDGKYEQYF	TGTGCCAGCAGCCCCGAGGACGGGAAGTACGAGCAGTACTTC
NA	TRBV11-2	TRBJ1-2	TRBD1	CASKGQAYYGYTF	TGTGCCAGCAAGGGACAGGCCTACTATGGCTACACCTTC
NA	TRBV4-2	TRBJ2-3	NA	CASSQVVDTQYF	TGTGCCAGCAGCCAAGTTGTAGATACGCAGTATTTT
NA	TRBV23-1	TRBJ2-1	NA	CASSGGIEGDNEQFF	TGCGCCAGCAGTGGAGGAATCGAAGGGGACAATGAGCAGTTCTTC
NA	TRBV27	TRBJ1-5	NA	CASSSLRAGEQPQHF	TGTGCCAGCAGTTCCCTACGAGCGGGGGAACAGCCCCAGCATTTT
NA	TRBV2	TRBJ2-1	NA	CASSEDTGSSYNEQFF	TGTGCCAGCAGTGAAGATACAGGGAGCTCCTACAATGAGCAGTTCTTC
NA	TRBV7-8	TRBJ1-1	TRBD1	CASSSTGRDTEAFF	TGTGCCAGCAGCTCGACAGGGCGGGACACTGAAGCTTTCTTT
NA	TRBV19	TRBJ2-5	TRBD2	CASRGTSGRDWETQYF	TGTGCCAGTAGGGGGACTAGCGGGAGAGATTGGGAGACCCAGTACTTC
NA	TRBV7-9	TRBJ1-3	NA	CASSLVGSGNTIYF	TGTGCCAGCAGCTTAGTTGGATCAGGAAACACCATATATTTT
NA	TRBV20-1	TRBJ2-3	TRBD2	CSAKGLAGESF	TGCAGTGCTAAAGGACTAGCGGGAGAAAGTTTT
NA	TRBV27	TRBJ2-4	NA	CASSLDPQLAKNIQYF	TGTGCCAGCAGTTTAGATCCTCAGTTAGCCAAAAACATTCAGTACTTC
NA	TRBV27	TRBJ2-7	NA	CASKVGSSYEQYF	TGTGCCAGCAAGGTGGGGAGCTCCTACGAGCAGTACTTC
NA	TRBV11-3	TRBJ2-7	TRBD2	CASRATSPPYEQYF	TGTGCCAGCCGCGCGACTAGCCCCCCCTACGAGCAGTACTTC
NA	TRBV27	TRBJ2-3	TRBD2	CASSPLAGAPDYTQYF	TGTGCCAGCAGTCCATTAGCGGGAGCCCCTGATTATACGCAGTATTTT
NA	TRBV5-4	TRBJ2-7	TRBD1	CASSLGRTGTGGVEQYF	TGTGCCAGCAGCTTGGGAAGGACCGGGACAGGGGGCGTGGAGCAGTACTTC
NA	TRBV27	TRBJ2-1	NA	CASSLRQSNEQFF	TGTGCCAGCAGTTTACGCCAGAGCAATGAGCAGTTCTTC
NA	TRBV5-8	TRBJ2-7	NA	CASSLGAFYEQYF	TGTGCCAGCAGCTTGGGGGCATTTTACGAGCAGTACTTC
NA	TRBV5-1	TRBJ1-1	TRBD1	CASSLGQGLNTEAFF	TGCGCCAGCAGCTTAGGACAGGGTTTGAACACTGAAGCTTTCTTT
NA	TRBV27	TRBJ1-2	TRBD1	CASLGQGLGYTF	TGTGCCAGCCTCGGACAGGGATTGGGCTACACCTTC
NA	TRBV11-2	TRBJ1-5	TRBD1	CASSLGQGVGPQHF	TGTGCCAGCAGCTTGGGACAGGGAGTTGGTCCCCAGCATTTT
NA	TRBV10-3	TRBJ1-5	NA	CATKGWGSEINQPQHF	TGTGCCACCAAGGGGTGGGGAAGCGAAATTAATCAGCCCCAGCATTTT
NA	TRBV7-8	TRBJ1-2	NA	CASSSSRVQGYTF	TGTGCCAGCAGCTCATCTCGGGTTCAAGGCTACACCTTC
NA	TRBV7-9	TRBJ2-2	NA	CASSLVRQEANTGELFF	TGTGCCAGCAGCTTAGTTCGGCAAGAAGCGAACACCGGGGAGCTGTTTTTT
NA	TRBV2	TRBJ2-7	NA	CASRLGVHEQYF	TGTGCCAGCCGCCTTGGGGTTCACGAGCAGTACTTC
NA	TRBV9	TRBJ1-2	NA	CASSVAEGGTYGYTF	TGTGCCAGCAGCGTAGCCGAGGGGGGGACCTATGGCTACACCTTC
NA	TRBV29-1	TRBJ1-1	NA	CSVDKAGGAEAFF	TGCAGCGTTGATAAGGCGGGGGGAGCTGAAGCTTTCTTT
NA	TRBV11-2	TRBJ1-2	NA	CASSFRGRGNYGYTF	TGTGCCAGCAGCTTCCGGGGCAGGGGCAACTATGGCTACACCTTC
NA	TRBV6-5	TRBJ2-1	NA	CASSYSGDYSYNEQFF	TGTGCCAGCAGTTACTCTGGAGACTATTCCTACAATGAGCAGTTCTTC
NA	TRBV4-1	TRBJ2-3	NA	CASSQEWGPLEGTDTQYF	TGCGCCAGCAGCCAAGAATGGGGCCCCCTAGAGGGAACAGATACGCAGTATTTT
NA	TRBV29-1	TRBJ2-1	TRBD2	CSVVGWRETSGREHEQFF	TGCAGCGTTGTGGGTTGGAGAGAGACTAGCGGGAGAGAACATGAGCAGTTCTTC
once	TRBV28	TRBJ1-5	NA	CASSGIHQPQHF	TGTGCCAGCAGTGGGATACATCAGCCCCAGCATTTT
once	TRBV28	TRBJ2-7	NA	CASSIHRDSYEQYF	TGTGCCAGCAGTATACACAGGGATAGCTACGAGCAGTACTTC
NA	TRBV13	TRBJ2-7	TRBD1	CASSLNPRGHYEQYF	TGTGCCAGCAGCTTGAACCCCAGGGGGCACTACGAGCAGTACTTC
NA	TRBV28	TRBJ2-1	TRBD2	CASSLGTSFNNEQFF	TGTGCCAGCAGTTTAGGGACTAGCTTTAACAATGAGCAGTTCTTC
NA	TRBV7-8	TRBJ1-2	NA	CASSPGTDPNYGYTF	TGTGCCAGCAGCCCAGGGACCGATCCTAACTATGGCTACACCTTC
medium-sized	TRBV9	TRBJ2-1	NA	CASSVGDNEQFF	TGTGCCAGCAGCGTAGGAGACAATGAGCAGTTCTTC
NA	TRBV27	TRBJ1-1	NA	CATGAMNTEAFF	TGTGCCACAGGGGCTATGAACACTGAAGCTTTCTTT
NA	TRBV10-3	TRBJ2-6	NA	CAISEPGPNLNVLTF	TGTGCCATCAGTGAGCCCGGGCCCAATCTCAACGTCCTGACTTTC
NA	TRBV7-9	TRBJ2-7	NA	CASSSPLGSGYEQYF	TGTGCCAGCAGCTCCCCCCTCGGGAGCGGCTACGAGCAGTACTTC
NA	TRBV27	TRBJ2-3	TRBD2	CASTPIGPSGRITDTQYF	TGTGCCAGCACTCCTATTGGTCCTAGCGGGAGGATAACAGATACGCAGTATTTT
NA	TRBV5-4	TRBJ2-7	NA	CASSLGDYSYEQYF	TGTGCCAGCAGCTTGGGCGACTACTCCTACGAGCAGTACTTC
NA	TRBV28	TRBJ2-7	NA	CASSLLFTRGSYEQYF	TGTGCCAGCAGTTTATTGTTTACGAGAGGCTCCTACGAGCAGTACTTC
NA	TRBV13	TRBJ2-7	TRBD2	CASSLRLAGGTSQYEQYF	TGTGCCAGCAGCTTGAGATTAGCGGGAGGGACTTCCCAATACGAGCAGTACTTC
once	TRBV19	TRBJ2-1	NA	CAAGEGGPTYNEQFF	TGTGCCGCGGGGGAGGGGGGCCCTACCTACAATGAGCAGTTCTTC
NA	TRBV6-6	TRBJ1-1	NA	CASSYSSGHTEAFF	TGTGCCAGCAGTTACTCGTCAGGGCACACTGAAGCTTTCTTT